The sequence of this T cell receptor (beta chain) was determined in a study of blood T cell repertoires in COVID-19. Assay used: immunoSEQ multiplex PCR; TCRdb lists only in-frame clones, some missing. Of about 44,000 clones listed, around 82% are singletons. V trimming: 6 bases; J trimming: 3 bases; junction bases outside the gene matches: 13. This CDR3 has 17 residues. Germline V gene sequence: CDR1 LNHDA, CDR2 SQIVND (reference sequence). The chain links TRBV19 to TRBJ2-7; 11 nucleotides match TRBD2. The sequence derives from a woman aged 70 to 79 with acute or convalescent COVID-19. Sequencing used peripheral blood. The CDR3 is CASRPGVAGGLNYEQYF. The CDR3 DNA sequence: TGTGCCAGTAGACCTGGAGTAGCGGGAGGGCTTAACTACGAGCAGTACTTC.